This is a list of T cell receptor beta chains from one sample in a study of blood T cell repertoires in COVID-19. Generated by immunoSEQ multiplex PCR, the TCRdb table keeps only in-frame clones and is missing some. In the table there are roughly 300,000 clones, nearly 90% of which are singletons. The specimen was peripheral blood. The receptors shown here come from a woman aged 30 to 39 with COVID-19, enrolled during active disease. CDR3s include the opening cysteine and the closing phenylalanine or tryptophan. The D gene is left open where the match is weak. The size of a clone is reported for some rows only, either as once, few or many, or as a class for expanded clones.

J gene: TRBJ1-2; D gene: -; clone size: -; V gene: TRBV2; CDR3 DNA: TGTGCCAGCAGTGCGTATCAGTCGAACTATGGCTACACCTTC; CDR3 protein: CASSAYQSNYGYTF
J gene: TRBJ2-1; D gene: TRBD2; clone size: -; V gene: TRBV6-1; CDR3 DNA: TGTGCCAGCAGTGAAGCAGGTCTAGCGGGGTTCTTC; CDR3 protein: CASSEAGLAGFF
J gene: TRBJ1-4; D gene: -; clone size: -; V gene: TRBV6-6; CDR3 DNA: TGTGCCAGCAGTGCCGGGGCAACTAATGAAAAACTGTTTTTT; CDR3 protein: CASSAGATNEKLFF
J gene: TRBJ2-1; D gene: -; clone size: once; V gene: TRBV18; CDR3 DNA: TGTGCCAGCTCAACCGACTCGCCCCCCAATGAGCAGTTCTTC; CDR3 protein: CASSTDSPPNEQFF
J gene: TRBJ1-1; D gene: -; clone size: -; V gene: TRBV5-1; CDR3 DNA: TGCGCCAGCAGCTTGTTCACAGGGACTGAAGCTTTCTTT; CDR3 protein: CASSLFTGTEAFF
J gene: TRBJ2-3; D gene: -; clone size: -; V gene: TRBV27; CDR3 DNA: TGTGCCAGCAGTTTGAGGTACACAGATACGCAGTATTTT; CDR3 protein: CASSLRYTDTQYF
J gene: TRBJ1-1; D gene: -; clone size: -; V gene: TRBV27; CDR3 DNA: TGTGCCAGCAGTTTAAGGGAGCCTCCTAGCACTGAAGCTTTCTTT; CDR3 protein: CASSLREPPSTEAFF
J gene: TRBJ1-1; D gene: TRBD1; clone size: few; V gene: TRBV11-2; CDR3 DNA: TGTGCCAGCAGTCGCGCTATTGGGACAGGGACAATGAACACTGAAGCTTTCTTT; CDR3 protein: CASSRAIGTGTMNTEAFF
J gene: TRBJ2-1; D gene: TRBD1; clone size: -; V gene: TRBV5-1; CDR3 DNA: TGCGCCAGCAGCTTGGTGCCAGGGGGTGAGCAGTTCTTC; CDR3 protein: CASSLVPGGEQFF
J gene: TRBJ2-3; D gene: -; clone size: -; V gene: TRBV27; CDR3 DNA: TGTGCCAGCAGTTCCCCCTCTAACCTTACAGATACGCAGTATTTT; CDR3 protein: CASSSPSNLTDTQYF
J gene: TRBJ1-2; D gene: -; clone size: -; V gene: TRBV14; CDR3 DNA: TGTGCCAGCAGCCAGGCAGGGAACTATGGCTACACCTTC; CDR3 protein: CASSQAGNYGYTF
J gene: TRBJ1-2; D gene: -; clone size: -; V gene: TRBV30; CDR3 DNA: TGTGCCTGCCTCCTTAATGGCAGGCCTTTAAGCTACACCTTC; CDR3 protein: CACLLNGRPLSYTF
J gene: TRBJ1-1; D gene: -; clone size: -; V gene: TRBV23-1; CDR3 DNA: TGCGCCAGCACCCTCGCATCGAGGACAGAGGTCTTCACTGAAGCTTTCTTT; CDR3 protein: CASTLASRTEVFTEAFF
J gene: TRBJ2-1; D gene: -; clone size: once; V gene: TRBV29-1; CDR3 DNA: TGCAGCGTTGAAGCGATCGGGGACCCCGGGGGTGAGCAGTTCTTC; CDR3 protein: CSVEAIGDPGGEQFF
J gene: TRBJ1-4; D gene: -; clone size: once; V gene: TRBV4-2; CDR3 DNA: TGTGCCAGCAGCCAAGATTACGGGGCAACTAATGAAAAACTGTTTTTT; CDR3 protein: CASSQDYGATNEKLFF
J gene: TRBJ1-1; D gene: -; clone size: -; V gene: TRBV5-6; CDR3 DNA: TGTGCCAGCAGCTTGGCTGTGACTGGTGAAGCTTTCTTT; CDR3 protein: CASSLAVTGEAFF
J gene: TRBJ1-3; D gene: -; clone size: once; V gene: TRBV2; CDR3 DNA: TGTGCCAGCAGATTGATAGAAATAGACACCATATATTTT; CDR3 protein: CASRLIEIDTIYF
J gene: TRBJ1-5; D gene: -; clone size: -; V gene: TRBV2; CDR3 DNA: TGTGCCAGCAGCATAGGGGGTGATAGCAATCAGCCCCAGCATTTT; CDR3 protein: CASSIGGDSNQPQHF
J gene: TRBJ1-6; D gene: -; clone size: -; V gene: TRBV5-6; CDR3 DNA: TGTGCCAGCAGCTTGAAGGGGTCGAATTCACCCCTCCACTTT; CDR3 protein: CASSLKGSNSPLHF
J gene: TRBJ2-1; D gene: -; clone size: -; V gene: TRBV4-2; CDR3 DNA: TGTGCCAGCAGCCAAGTCGGTGGTCCTGGACAGGTCGGGGGAAGGGTTACGTTCTTC; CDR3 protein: CASSQVGGPGQVGGRVTFF
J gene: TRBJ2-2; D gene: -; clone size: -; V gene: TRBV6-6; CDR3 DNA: TGTGCCAGCAGTTCCGGGAACGCGAACACCGGGGAGCTGTTTTTT; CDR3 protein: CASSSGNANTGELFF
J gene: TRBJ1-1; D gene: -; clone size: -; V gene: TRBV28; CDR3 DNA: TGTGCCAGCAGTCCGCCGGTCAGGGGCACTGAAGCTTTCTTT; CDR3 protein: CASSPPVRGTEAFF
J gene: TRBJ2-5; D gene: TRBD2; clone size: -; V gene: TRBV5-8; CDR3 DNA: TGTGCCAGCAGCCCTGGACTAGCGGGGGGTCAAGAGACCCAGTACTTC; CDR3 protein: CASSPGLAGGQETQYF
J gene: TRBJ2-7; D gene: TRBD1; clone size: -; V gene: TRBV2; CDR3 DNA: TGTGCCAGCAGTAATACGGGACAGGGGGCCTACGAGCAGTACTTC; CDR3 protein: CASSNTGQGAYEQYF
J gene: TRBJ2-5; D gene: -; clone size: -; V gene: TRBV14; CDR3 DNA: TGTGCCAGCAGCCAAGGGGCGGGGACTTTCCAAGAGACCCAGTACTTC; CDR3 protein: CASSQGAGTFQETQYF
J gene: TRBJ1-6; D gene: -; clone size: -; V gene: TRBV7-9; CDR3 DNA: TGTGCCAGCGTCTCCCTTTCGGGGTATAATTCACCCCTCCACTTT; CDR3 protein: CASVSLSGYNSPLHF
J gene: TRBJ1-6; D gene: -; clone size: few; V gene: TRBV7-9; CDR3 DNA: TGTGCCAGCAGCAAAACAGGGTTCAATTCACCCCTCCACTTT; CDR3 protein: CASSKTGFNSPLHF
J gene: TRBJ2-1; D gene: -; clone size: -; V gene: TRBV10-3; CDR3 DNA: TGTGCCATCAGACGGGACACTGATGAGCAGTTCTTC; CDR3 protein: CAIRRDTDEQFF